Below, 26 T cell receptor beta chains from the same sample are listed, as sequenced in a study of shared clonotypes between healthy human individuals. Assay used: immunoSEQ multiplex PCR; TCRdb lists only in-frame clones, some missing. The table shows 550,000 to 850,000 clones, with around 72% occurring only once. Sequenced sample: memory CD4+ T cells sorted from blood. Subset defined: CD45RA-negative fraction. Receptor source: a young woman in good health.

The gene calls are TRBV5-4 and TRBJ1-1; D is undetermined. V lost 9 bases and J lost 1, with 16 bases in between. This CDR3 has 14 residues. Germline lookup yields CDR1 SGHNT and CDR2 YYREEE (reference sequence). The CDR3 DNA reads as TGTGCCATCTACCACCCGAACGGGAACACTGAAGCTTTCTTT. This encodes CAIYHPNGNTEAFF.

The J gene is TRBJ1-4, the V gene TRBV7-2; perhaps TRBD1 as D (5 bases). V lost 3 bases, J lost 5 bases, and 13 bases lay in between. The germline gives CDR1 SGHTA, CDR2 FQGNSA. CDR3 length equals 15 residues. The CDR3 DNA sequence: TGTGCCAGCAGCTTGCTGGGGACCGAGAATGAAAAACTGTTTTTT. Residues: CASSLLGTENEKLFF. The variable domain in full, with the rest retrieved from reference TRBV7-2 and TRBJ1-4, is GAGVSQSPSNKVTEKGKDVELRCDPISGHTALYWYRQSLGQGLEFLIYFQGNSAPDKSGLPSDRFSAERTGGSVSTLTIQRTQQEDSAVYLCASSLLGTENEKLFFGSGTQLSVL.

This chain links TRBV11-2 with TRBJ2-2, with D possibly called TRBD1 or TRBD2 (5 bases each). Trimming left V 2 bases short and J 4 bases short, with 14 bases between. The CDR3 spans 16 residues. CDR1 and CDR2 (germline): SGHAT, FQNNGV. CDR3 sequence (DNA): TGTGCCAGCAGCTTATATGGAACGGGGCGCACCGGGGAGCTGTTTTTT. The encoded protein is CASSLYGTGRTGELFF.

The gene calls are TRBV4-1 and TRBJ1-1; D is unresolved. V was shortened by 1 base and J by 1 base, with 10 bases between the two germline ends. CDR3 length: 15 residues. The germline CDR1 and CDR2 sequences are MGHRA and YSYEKL. The CDR3 protein is CASSQGLRANTEAFF. CDR3 nucleotide sequence: TGCGCCAGCAGCCAAGGACTGCGCGCGAACACTGAAGCTTTCTTT.

CDR3: CASSPSGGQITDTQYF. The CDR3 DNA reads as TGTGCCAGCTCACCCTCGGGGGGGCAGATCACAGATACGCAGTATTTT. The chain links TRBV18 to TRBJ2-3; 8 positions match TRBD2. The CDR3 length is 16 residues. Germline V gives CDR1 KGHSH, CDR2 LQKENI. The V gene end was trimmed by 3 bases and the J gene end by 2 bases; junction bases not matched to a gene: 7.

This chain links TRBV19 with TRBJ2-5; the D call may be TRBD1 or TRBD2 (5 bases each). V was shortened by 6 bases and J by 2 bases, with 13 bases between the two germline ends. The CDR3 contains 14 residues. CDR1 and CDR2 (germline): LNHDA, SQIVND (reference sequence). DNA for the CDR3: TGTGCCAGTAGACGACAGACTATACAAGAGACCCAGTACTTC. Translating it yields CASRRQTIQETQYF.

V gene TRBV27 combines with J gene TRBJ2-1; 12 bases map to TRBD2. J gave up 6 bases and V 1 base, and 7 bases lay outside the gene matches. CDR1 is MNHEY and CDR2 is SMNVEV in the germline V gene (reference sequence). The CDR3 is 17 residues long. The CDR3, as DNA: TGTGCCAGCAGTTTATGGGCGACTAGCGGGAGAAGCAATGAGCAGTTCTTC. As protein: CASSLWATSGRSNEQFF.

This sequence joins TRBV18 and TRBJ2-3; the match to TRBD1 covers 9 bases. The V gene's germline CDR1 is KGHSH and CDR2 LQKENI. The length of the CDR3 is 13 residues. Trimming removed 4 bases from V and 4 bases from J; junction bases left unmatched: 0. CDR3 loop: CASSRDRADTQYF. CDR3 nucleotide sequence: TGTGCCAGCTCACGGGACAGGGCAGATACGCAGTATTTT.

The chain recombines TRBV5-1 with TRBJ2-5; D assignment may be TRBD1 or TRBD2 (5 bases each). V gave up 7 bases and J gave up 5 bases, with 21 bases separating them. This CDR3 contains 15 residues. In germline, CDR1 is SGHRS, CDR2 YFSETQ. CDR3: CASSNLRGDGETQYF. The CDR3 region has the DNA TGCGCCAGCTCGAACTTAAGGGGAGATGGGGAGACCCAGTACTTC.

V is TRBV28 and J is TRBJ2-5, with TRBD2 as a possible D gene (6 bases). Germline assignment: CDR1 MDHEN and CDR2 SYDVKM. The V end lost 6 bases, the J end lost 4 bases, and 15 bases lay between the germline ends. The CDR3 runs to 14 residues. Written as DNA, the CDR3 is TGTGCCAGCAGAACGTTGAGGGGAGGAGAGACCCAGTACTTC. Protein product: CASRTLRGGETQYF. The variable domain in full, with the rest retrieved from reference TRBV28 and TRBJ2-5, is DVKVTQSSRYLVKRTGEKVFLECVQDMDHENMFWYRQDPGLGLRLIYFSYDVKMKEKGDIPEGYSVSREKKERFSLILESASTNQTSMYLCASRTLRGGETQYFGPGTRLLVL.

This sequence joins TRBV10-2 and TRBJ2-7; 8 bases are shared with TRBD1. This CDR3 is built from 16 residues. Germline V gene lookup returns CDR1 WSHSY and CDR2 SAAADI. V dropped 2 bases and J dropped 3; count of bases not matched to a gene: 9. The CDR3 DNA sequence: TGCGCCAGCAGTGAGCCATGGACAGGGAGGAGCTACGAGCAGTACTTC. Protein: CASSEPWTGRSYEQYF.

The chain uses TRBV6-6 and TRBJ1-1, with D possibly being TRBD1 (5 bases). Germline values: CDR1 MNHNY, CDR2 SVGAGI (reference sequence). V lost 5 bases, J lost 4 bases, and 14 bases lay in between. The CDR3 is made up of 14 amino acids. The CDR3 region has the DNA TGTGCCAGCAGTAGAGGGGTTAGCGGCACTGAAGCTTTCTTT. Residues: CASSRGVSGTEAFF.

This clone was counted between two and nine times. Other DNA sequences in this specimen translate into the identical CDR3. V usage is TRBV2 and J usage is TRBJ1-5, with a tentative D call TRBD1 (6 bases). The CDR3 runs to 14 residues. The germline V gene encodes CDR1 SNHLY and CDR2 FYNNEI. V gave up 4 bases and J gave up 2 bases, with 9 bases separating them. The CDR3, as DNA: TGTGCCAGCAGTGCCCGACAGGGCAATCAGCCCCAGCATTTT. It specifies CASSARQGNQPQHF. Using reference TRBV2 and TRBJ1-5 for the parts outside the CDR3, the full variable domain is EPEVTQTPSHQVTQMGQEVILRCVPISNHLYFYWYRQILGQKVEFLVSFYNNEISEKSEIFDDQFSVERPDGSNFTLKIRSTKLEDSAMYFCASSARQGNQPQHFGDGTRLSIL.

This sequence joins TRBV5-1 and TRBJ2-1; TRBD2 matches at 10 bases. The CDR3 consists of 14 residues. From germline, CDR1 is SGHRS and CDR2 YFSETQ. Germline trimming cut 0 bases from V and 8 bases from J; bases unmatched to any gene: 2. CDR3 loop: CASSLGTSGDEQFF. The CDR3 DNA is TGCGCCAGCAGCTTGGGGACTAGCGGTGATGAGCAGTTCTTC.

With regard to this clone: This may stem from a read error, because a much larger clone lies one nucleotide away. The chain carries TRBV28 and TRBJ1-2, with D possibly matching TRBD1 (5 bases). The CDR3 covers 13 residues. The germline V gene has CDR1 MDHEN and CDR2 SYDVKM. The CDR3 nucleotides read TGTGTCAGCAGTCTCCAGGGCCTCTATGGCTACACCTTC. Protein product: CVSSLQGLYGYTF.

V and J are TRBV5-4 and TRBJ2-7; tentatively, D is TRBD1 or TRBD2 (5 bases each). Germline CDR1 reads SGHNT; CDR2 reads YYREEE (reference sequence). V lost 0 bases and J 6 bases, leaving 13 bases between the germline ends. The CDR3 covers 14 residues. The chain's CDR3 is CASSLEAGSIEQYF. CDR3 bases: TGTGCCAGCAGCTTGGAGGCAGGGAGCATCGAGCAGTACTTC.

The chain couples TRBV5-4 to TRBJ2-3; no clear D gene. The germline V and J ends were trimmed by 1 base and 0 bases, with 9 bases remaining between them. This CDR3 comprises 15 residues. Germline CDR1 is SGHNT and CDR2 is YYREEE (reference sequence). CDR3: CASSLMDGSTDTQYF. The CDR3 nucleotides are TGTGCCAGCAGCTTGATGGACGGAAGCACAGATACGCAGTATTTT.

The gene calls are TRBV19 and TRBJ1-2; 10 bases match TRBD1. The junction had 3 bases not matched to a gene; V was cut back by 6 bases and J by 8 bases. CDR1 is LNHDA, CDR2 SQIVND, per germline (reference sequence). This CDR3 region has 12 residues. CDR3 in DNA: TGTGCCAGTAGCCCGACAGGGGGCGGCTACACCTTC. Translation gives CASSPTGGGYTF. Full variable domain (remainder filled in from reference TRBV19 and TRBJ1-2): DGGITQSPKYLFRKEGQNVTLSCEQNLNHDAMYWYRQDPGQGLRLIYYSQIVNDFQKGDIAEGYSVSREKKESFPLTVTSAQKNPTAFYLCASSPTGGGYTFGSGTRLTVV.

The chain joins TRBV5-1 to TRBJ1-2; D not certain. V was shortened by 1 base and J by 4 bases, with 5 bases between the two germline ends. Germline V CDR1 and CDR2: SGHRS, YFSETQ. The CDR3 consists of 12 residues. The DNA for the CDR3 is TGCGCCAGCAGCTTGTACAGCTATGGCTACACCTTC. Protein sequence: CASSLYSYGYTF.

The chain has TRBV28 and TRBJ2-7; 10 bases are shared with TRBD2. V trimming: 5 bases; J trimming: 2 bases; junction bases outside the gene matches: 6. The CDR3 length is 15 residues. Germline V gene lookup returns CDR1 MDHEN and CDR2 SYDVKM. CDR3 in DNA: TGTGCCAGCAGTGAGATCAGCGGGAGGGCCTACGAGCAGTACTTC. Amino acids: CASSEISGRAYEQYF.

The chain recombines TRBV6-1 with TRBJ2-1; maybe TRBD2 (5 bases). Looked up from germline, CDR1 is MNHNS and CDR2 is SASEGT. V was pared by 2 bases and J by 1 base, with 12 bases between. This CDR3 spans 16 amino acids. The chain's CDR3 is CASSEWAEASYNEQFF. The CDR3 region has the DNA TGTGCCAGCAGTGAATGGGCGGAGGCGTCCTACAATGAGCAGTTCTTC.

The chain recombines TRBV15 with TRBJ2-5, with D perhaps TRBD1 (5 bases). Trimming took off 0 bases at V and 3 bases at J, with 11 bases between the two ends. Per germline, CDR1 LNHNV and CDR2 YYDKDF (reference sequence). The CDR3 length is 15 residues. CDR3 residues: CATSRDRATKETQYF. The CDR3 DNA sequence: TGTGCCACCAGCAGAGACAGGGCTACCAAAGAGACCCAGTACTTC.

This clone was seen only a few times. Other nucleotide sequences from this sample produce the same CDR3. The chain has TRBV2 and TRBJ2-2; D is ambiguous. The CDR3 is made up of 14 amino acids. Trimming pared 3 bases from V and 3 bases from J, leaving 8 bases between. CDR1 and CDR2 from the germline V gene are SNHLY and FYNNEI. In DNA form, the CDR3 reads TGTGCCAGCAGTGAGGGCAGCTACACCGGGGAGCTGTTTTTT. Its translation: CASSEGSYTGELFF.

This clone was detected a few times. The genes are TRBV19 and TRBJ1-1, with D uncertain. CDR1 and CDR2 from the germline V gene are LNHDA and SQIVND (reference sequence). V was pared by 3 bases and J by 8 bases, with 7 bases between. The CDR3 has 11 amino acids. CDR3 DNA: TGTGCCAGTAGTATGAGAGGGGAAGCTTTCTTT. It codes for CASSMRGEAFF.

V and J are TRBV28 and TRBJ2-3, with 7 bases lining up with TRBD2. Germline V lookup: CDR1 MDHEN, CDR2 SYDVKM. CDR3 size: 17 residues. Trimming removed 3 bases from V and 2 bases from J; junction bases left unmatched: 11. CDR3 in amino acids: CASSFRGREGTTDTQYF. As DNA, the CDR3 is TGTGCCAGCAGTTTTCGAGGCAGGGAGGGCACCACAGATACGCAGTATTTT.

This clone has just a few counts. The rearrangement uses TRBV7-8 and TRBJ1-5, with D perhaps matching TRBD1 (5 bases). Germline V lookup: CDR1 SGHVS, CDR2 FQNEAQ. The CDR3 extends over 14 amino acids. The V end was cut by 5 bases, the J end by 3 bases, with 11 bases between. As DNA, the CDR3 is TGTGCCAGCAGCCTAGGACACCTCAATCAGCCCCAGCATTTT. It encodes CASSLGHLNQPQHF.